The clone carrying this TCR beta chain showed up just once. The record originates from a study of control samples from healthy donors and cancer patients. The length of the CDR3 is 16 residues. Germline values: CDR1 MNHEY, CDR2 SVGAGI. With 0 bases removed from V and 4 bases from J, the gap between germline ends came to 13 bases. Produced via immunoSEQ multiplex PCR; TCRdb's table is partial and in-frame only. This table holds approximately 84,000 clones, approximately 78% found once. The clonotype originates from a woman aged 55-75 years in good health. The rearrangement joins TRBV6-5 to TRBJ1-5; D possibly corresponds to TRBD1 (5 bases). The specimen sequenced was blood. CDR3 nucleotides: TGTGCCAGCAGTTACTCCGCGGCAGGGAGGAATCAGCCCCAGCATTTT. As protein: CASSYSAAGRNQPQHF.